What follows describes a single TCR beta chain. The data originate from a study of blood T cell repertoires in COVID-19. Study information: The origin of the acute and convalescent COVID-19 samples was the United States, Italy and Spain. Sample material is recorded as cDNA or gDNA derived from T cells, B-cell-depleted T cells, or PBMCs.

Trimming pared 5 bases from V and 1 base from J, leaving 11 bases between. This CDR3 has 14 residues. The germline V gene has CDR1 LNHDA and CDR2 SQIVND (reference sequence). Assay used: immunoSEQ multiplex PCR; TCRdb lists only in-frame clones, some missing. The profile shows over 40,000 clones, around 83% of them singletons. Input material: peripheral blood. The chain uses TRBV19 and TRBJ1-1, with a tentative D call TRBD1 (6 bases). The TCR originated in a human donor in a cohort sampled during active COVID-19. Written as DNA, the CDR3 is TGTGCCAGTAGTCCGTTACAGGGGAACACTGAAGCTTTCTTT. It specifies CASSPLQGNTEAFF.